This T cell receptor beta chain was identified during a study of T cells in Graves' hyperthyroidism and ophthalmopathy (dated by TCRdb to about 2019). Concerning the study at large: To identify TCR V-J signatures that set the groups apart, the researchers used a discovery cohort of 100 patients, made up of roughly 45 with Graves' ophthalmopathy and some 58 with stable Graves' hyperthyroidism. An independent validation cohort of about 19 hyperthyroidism patients and approximately 15 patients who later progressed to ophthalmopathy tested prospective prediction of ophthalmopathy. For training and testing, the 80 to 100 patients in the discovery cohort were randomly divided in a 7:3 ratio. Thyroid tissue and blood T-cell repertoires from about six Graves' hyperthyroidism patients were also compared in the study. Following sampling, methimazole starting at 30 mg daily was given to hyperthyroidism patients, and high-dose intravenous methylprednisolone was given to ophthalmopathy patients. According to the paper, TCR Vbeta CDR3 sequencing was carried out on 135 peripheral blood samples, which came from fewer than 50 ophthalmopathy, 80 or so hyperthyroidism and roughly 17 progressor patients. Broad study findings and their caveats: Sample size was not statistically predetermined, and blinding of investigators to group allocation was not performed. During validation, the model predicted progression to ophthalmopathy a median of around 7 months ahead of onset, with just under 71% sensitivity and roughly 72% specificity. Most expanded thyroid clonotypes (frequency above 0.001) were also detected in blood, a finding suggesting that blood repertoires may reflect thyroid immune responses. Ophthalmopathy was separated from stable hyperthyroidism by a 13 V-J signature model, with over 85% sensitivity and about 84% specificity obtained in cross-validation and 80%/75% obtained in testing.

The germline V gene provides CDR1 SGHVS and CDR2 FQNEAQ. The cysteine opens and the phenylalanine closes a CDR3 of 15 amino acids. The DNA shown is the 45-base CDR3, in frame from base 1. V is pared back by 8 bases and J by 8 bases, with 21 bases lying between the germline termini. Exclusion was applied to patients with uncontrolled infections, other autoimmune diseases, pregnancy or lactation. Diagnoses were established on the basis of clinical symptoms, serum thyroxine and TRAb, thyroid ultrasound, and orbital computed tomography. Trizol reagent was used to extract total RNA, and RNA quality was then checked on an Agilent 2100 Bioanalyzer. To note about this clonotype: There is no known antigen for this receptor. A read error may explain this, as a much larger clone is one base away.

The TCR beta CDR3 regions were amplified from the RNA transcripts. The TCR CDR3 was subjected to a first round of RT-PCR using the HTBI primer set and the Qiagen OneStep RT-PCR kit. The libraries were constructed in a second round of multiplex PCR and then size-selected and purified. Paired-end sequencing of the libraries was performed with 100 bp reads on an Illumina HiSeq2000. Turning to the authors' computational methods: Raw data were processed with SOAPnuke, discarding reads with adapters, uncalled bases, mean Phred below 15, or no exact constant-primer or identifier match. High-quality paired reads were merged with COPE v1.2.5, and unique nucleotide sequences were defined as clonotypes. MiTCR v1.1 was used to align the clonotypes against IMGT TRBV, TRBD and TRBJ reference segments. Only V-J combinations with frequency above 0.0001, covering about 99% of repertoires, were analysed. A TCS score was defined as the ratio of F50 (clonal expansion) to E x V (chaos), with BLOSUM62-based TCRdist applied between CDR3 peptides within each V-J. Welch's t-statistics and random forest reduced around 520 V-J features to around 14, which were used in a naive Bayes classifier (R e1071). The similarity between thyroid and blood repertoires was quantified using the Morisita-Horn index. TCRdb reanalyzed the raw reads on its own, using fastp at Q25 for trimming and MiXCR for clone calling, and kept in-frame beta chains. Here each entry gathers all rows of one CDR3 protein and keeps the most common genes and DNA. TCRdb's processing, not the authors', yielded these V and J calls. This sample comprises 550,000 to 700,000 distinct CDR3 sequences, roughly 50% of them detected only once. The ten largest clonotypes hold roughly 19% of the sample.

This chain is built from TRBV7-8 and TRBJ1-4, with TRBD1 as a weak D call on 5 bases. Material: peripheral blood or thyroid tissue (not recorded which). The sequence derives from an adult woman with Graves' disease, either hyperthyroidism or ophthalmopathy (not recorded which). The base sequence is TGTGCCAGCGGGAGCGGGACCGGCCTTTGGGAAAAACTGTTTTTT. Its amino acids are CASGSGTGLWEKLFF.